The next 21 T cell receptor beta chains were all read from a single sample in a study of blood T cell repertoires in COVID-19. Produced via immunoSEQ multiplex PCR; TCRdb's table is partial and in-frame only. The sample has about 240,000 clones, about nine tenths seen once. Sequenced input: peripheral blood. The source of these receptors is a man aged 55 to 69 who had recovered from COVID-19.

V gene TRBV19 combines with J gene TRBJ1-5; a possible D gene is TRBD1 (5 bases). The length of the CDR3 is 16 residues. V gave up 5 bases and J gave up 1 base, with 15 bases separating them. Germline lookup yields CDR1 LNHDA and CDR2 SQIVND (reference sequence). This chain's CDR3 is CASSLGGTSSNQPQHF. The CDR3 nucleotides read TGTGCCAGTAGTCTCGGGGGGACGTCGAGCAATCAGCCCCAGCATTTT.

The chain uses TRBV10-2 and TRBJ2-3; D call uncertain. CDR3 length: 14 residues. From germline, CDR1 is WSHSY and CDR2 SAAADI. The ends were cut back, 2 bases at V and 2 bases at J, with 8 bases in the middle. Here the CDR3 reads CASSESTLTDTQYF. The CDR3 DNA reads TGCGCCAGCAGTGAGAGCACTCTCACAGATACGCAGTATTTT.

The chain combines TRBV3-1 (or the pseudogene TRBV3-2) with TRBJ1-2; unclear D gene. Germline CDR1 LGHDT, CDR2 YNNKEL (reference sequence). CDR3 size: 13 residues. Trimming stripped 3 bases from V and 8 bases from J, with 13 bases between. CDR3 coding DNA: TGTGCCAGCAGCCAGAGAAGTTGGGCGGGCTACACCTTC. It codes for CASSQRSWAGYTF.

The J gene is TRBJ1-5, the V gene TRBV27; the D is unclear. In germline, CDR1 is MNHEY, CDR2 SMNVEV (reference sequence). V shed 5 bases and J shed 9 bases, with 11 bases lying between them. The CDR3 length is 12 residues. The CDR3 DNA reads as TGTGCCAGCAGTAGGGAGGCCGGGCCCCAGCATTTT. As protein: CASSREAGPQHF.

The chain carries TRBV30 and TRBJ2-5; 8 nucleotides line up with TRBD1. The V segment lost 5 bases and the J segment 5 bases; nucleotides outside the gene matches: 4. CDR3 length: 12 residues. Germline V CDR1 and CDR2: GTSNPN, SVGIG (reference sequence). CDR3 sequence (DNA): TGTGCCTGGGGACAGGGCCAGGAGACCCAGTACTTC. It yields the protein CAWGQGQETQYF.

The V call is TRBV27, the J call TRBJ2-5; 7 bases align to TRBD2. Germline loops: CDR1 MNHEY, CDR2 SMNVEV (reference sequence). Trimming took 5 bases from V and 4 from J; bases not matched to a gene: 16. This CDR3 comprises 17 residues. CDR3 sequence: CASSRGDRGRGVETQYF. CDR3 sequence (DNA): TGTGCCAGCAGTAGGGGTGATAGAGGGAGGGGTGTAGAGACCCAGTACTTC.

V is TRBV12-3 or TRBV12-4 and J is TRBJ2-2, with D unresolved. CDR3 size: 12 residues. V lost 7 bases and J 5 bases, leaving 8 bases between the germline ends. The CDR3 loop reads CASTVGTGELFF. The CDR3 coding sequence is TGTGCCAGCACGGTCGGGACCGGGGAGCTGTTTTTT.

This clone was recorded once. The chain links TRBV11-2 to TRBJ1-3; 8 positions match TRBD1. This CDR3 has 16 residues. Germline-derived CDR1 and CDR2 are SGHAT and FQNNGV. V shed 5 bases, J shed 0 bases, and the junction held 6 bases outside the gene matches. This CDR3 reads CASSRQGPYSGNTIYF. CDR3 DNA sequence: TGTGCCAGCAGCAGACAGGGGCCCTACTCTGGAAACACCATATATTTT.

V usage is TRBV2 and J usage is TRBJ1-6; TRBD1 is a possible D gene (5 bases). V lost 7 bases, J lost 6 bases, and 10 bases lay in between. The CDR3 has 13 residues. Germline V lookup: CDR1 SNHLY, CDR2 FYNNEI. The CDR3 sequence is CASKGGANSPLHF. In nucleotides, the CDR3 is TGTGCCAGCAAGGGCGGGGCTAATTCACCCCTCCACTTT.

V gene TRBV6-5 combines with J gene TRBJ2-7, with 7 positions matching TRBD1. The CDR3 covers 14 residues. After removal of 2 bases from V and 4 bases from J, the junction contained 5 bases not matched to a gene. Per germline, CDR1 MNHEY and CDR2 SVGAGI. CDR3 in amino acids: CASSYRQGLYEQYF. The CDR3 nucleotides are TGTGCCAGCAGTTACAGACAGGGCCTTTACGAGCAGTACTTC.

CDR3 protein: CASSWTGDLYEQYV. Written as DNA, the CDR3 is TGTGCCAGCAGTTGGACAGGGGACCTCTACGAGCAGTACGTC. V is TRBV6-5 and J is TRBJ2-7, with TRBD1 identical over 9 bases. There are 14 residues in the CDR3. Germline V gene data show CDR1 as MNHEY and CDR2 as SVGAGI. Trimming took 4 bases from V and 3 from J; bases not matched to a gene: 4.

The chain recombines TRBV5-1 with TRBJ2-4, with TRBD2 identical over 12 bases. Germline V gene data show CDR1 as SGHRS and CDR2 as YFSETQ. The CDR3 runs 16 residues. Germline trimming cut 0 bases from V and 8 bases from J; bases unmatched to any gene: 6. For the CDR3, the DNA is TGCGCCAGCAGCTTGGCTAGCGGGGGGGCCTTCGACATTCAGTACTTC. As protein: CASSLASGGAFDIQYF.

The CDR3 loop is CASSRRRGQGELFF. The CDR3 DNA reads as TGTGCCAGCAGCCGACGAAGAGGGCAGGGGGAGCTGTTTTTT. The chain joins TRBV3-1 (or the pseudogene TRBV3-2) to TRBJ2-2; possibly TRBD2 for D (5 bases). The length of the CDR3 is 14 residues. Germline V gene data show CDR1 as LGHDT and CDR2 as YNNKEL (reference sequence). V lost 4 bases, J lost 8 bases, and 14 bases lay in between.

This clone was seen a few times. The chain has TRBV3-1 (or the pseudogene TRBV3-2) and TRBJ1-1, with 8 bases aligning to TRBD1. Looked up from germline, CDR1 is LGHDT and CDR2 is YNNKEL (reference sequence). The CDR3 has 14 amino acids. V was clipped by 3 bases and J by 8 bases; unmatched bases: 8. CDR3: CASSQRQGMGEAFF. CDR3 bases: TGTGCCAGCAGCCAGCGACAGGGGATGGGGGAAGCTTTCTTT.

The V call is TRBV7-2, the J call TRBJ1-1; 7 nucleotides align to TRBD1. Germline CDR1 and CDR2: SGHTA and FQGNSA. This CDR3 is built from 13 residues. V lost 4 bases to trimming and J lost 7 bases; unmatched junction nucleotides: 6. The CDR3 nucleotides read TGTGCCAGCAGCTCGGGGACAGCCAGTGAAGCTTTCTTT. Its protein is CASSSGTASEAFF.

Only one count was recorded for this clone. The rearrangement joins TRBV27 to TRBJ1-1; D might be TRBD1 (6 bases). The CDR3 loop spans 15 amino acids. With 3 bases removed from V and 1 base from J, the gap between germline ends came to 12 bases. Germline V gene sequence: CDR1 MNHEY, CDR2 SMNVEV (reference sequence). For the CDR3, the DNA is TGTGCCAGCAGTTTCTCGGGACATAAGAACACTGAAGCTTTCTTT. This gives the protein CASSFSGHKNTEAFF.

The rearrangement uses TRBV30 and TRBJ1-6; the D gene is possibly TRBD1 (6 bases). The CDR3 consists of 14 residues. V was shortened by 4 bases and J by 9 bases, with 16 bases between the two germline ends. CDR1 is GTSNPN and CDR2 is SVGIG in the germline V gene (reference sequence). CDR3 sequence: CAWNSGGKGSPLHF. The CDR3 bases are TGTGCCTGGAACTCGGGGGGCAAAGGTTCACCCCTCCACTTT. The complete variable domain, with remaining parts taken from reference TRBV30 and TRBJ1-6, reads SQTIHQWPATLVQPVGSPLSLECTVEGTSNPNLYWYRQAAGRGLQLLFYSVGIGQISSEVPQNLSASRPQDRQFILSSKKLLLSDSGFYLCAWNSGGKGSPLHFGNGTRLTVT.

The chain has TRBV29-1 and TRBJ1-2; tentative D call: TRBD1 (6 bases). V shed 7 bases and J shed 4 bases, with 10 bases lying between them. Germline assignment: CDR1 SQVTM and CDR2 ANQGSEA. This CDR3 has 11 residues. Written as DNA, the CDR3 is TGCAGCGACGGGACACTCTATGGCTACACCTTC. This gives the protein CSDGTLYGYTF. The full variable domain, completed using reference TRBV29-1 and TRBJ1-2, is SAVISQKPSRDICQRGTSLTIQCQVDSQVTMMFWYRQQPGQSLTLIATANQGSEATYESGFVIDKFPISRPNLTFSTLTVSNMSPEDSSIYLCSDGTLYGYTFGSGTRLTVV.

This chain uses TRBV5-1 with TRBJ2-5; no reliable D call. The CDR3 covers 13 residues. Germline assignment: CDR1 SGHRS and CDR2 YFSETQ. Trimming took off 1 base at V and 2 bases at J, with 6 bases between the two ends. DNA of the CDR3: TGCGCCAGCAGCTTGCAGGAACAAGAGACCCAGTACTTC. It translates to CASSLQEQETQYF.

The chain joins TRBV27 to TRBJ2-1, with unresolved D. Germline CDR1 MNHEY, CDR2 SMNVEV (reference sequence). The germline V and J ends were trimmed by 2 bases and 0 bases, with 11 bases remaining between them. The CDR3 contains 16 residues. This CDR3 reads CASSLMARSSYNEQFF. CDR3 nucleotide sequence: TGTGCCAGCAGTTTAATGGCGCGGAGCTCCTACAATGAGCAGTTCTTC.

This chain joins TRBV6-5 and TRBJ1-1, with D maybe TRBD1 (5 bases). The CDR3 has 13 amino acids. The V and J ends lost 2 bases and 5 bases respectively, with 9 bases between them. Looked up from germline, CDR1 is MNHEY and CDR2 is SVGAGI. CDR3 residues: CASSYGRATEAFF. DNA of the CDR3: TGTGCCAGCAGTTACGGCAGGGCGACTGAAGCTTTCTTT.